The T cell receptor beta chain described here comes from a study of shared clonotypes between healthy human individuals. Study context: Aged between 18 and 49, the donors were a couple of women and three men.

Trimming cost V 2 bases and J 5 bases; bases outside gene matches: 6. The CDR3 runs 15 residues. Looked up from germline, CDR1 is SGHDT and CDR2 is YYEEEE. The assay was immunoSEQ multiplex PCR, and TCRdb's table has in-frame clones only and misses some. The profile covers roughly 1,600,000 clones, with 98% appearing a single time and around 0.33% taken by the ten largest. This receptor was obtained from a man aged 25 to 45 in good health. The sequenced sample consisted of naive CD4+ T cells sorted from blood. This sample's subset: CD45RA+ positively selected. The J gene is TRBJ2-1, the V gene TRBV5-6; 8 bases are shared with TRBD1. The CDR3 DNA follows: TGTGCCAGCAGCTTCAGGGGGCTAGGGCACAATGAGCAGTTCTTC. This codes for CASSFRGLGHNEQFF.